Listed below are T cell receptor beta chains from one sample, sequenced in a study of blood T cell repertoires in COVID-19. The assay was immunoSEQ multiplex PCR, and TCRdb's table has in-frame clones only and misses some. The sample has more than 250,000 clones; roughly 85% are singletons. The specimen sequenced was PBMCs or T cells enriched from blood (not recorded which). These receptors all stem from a man aged 25 to 40 who had recovered from COVID-19. CDR3s include the opening cysteine and the closing phenylalanine or tryptophan. A D gene is named only where the DNA matches it firmly. The size of a clone is reported for some rows only, either as once, few or many, or as a class for expanded clones.

v_gene	j_gene	abundance	d_gene	len	CDR3nt	CDR3aa
TRBV5-6	TRBJ1-5	-	-	15	TGTGCCAGCAGCTATGCAGGGATTAGCAATCAGCCCCAGCATTTT	CASSYAGISNQPQHF
TRBV9	TRBJ1-3	-	TRBD1	15	TGTGCCAGCAGCGCCGGACAGGGGTCTGGAAACACCATATATTTT	CASSAGQGSGNTIYF
TRBV5-6	TRBJ2-2	-	-	15	TGTGCCAGCAGCTTGAAGATAGGGGAGGCCGGGGAGCTGTTTTTT	CASSLKIGEAGELFF
TRBV11-1	TRBJ1-1	-	-	14	TGTGCCAGCAGCTTAGGGGCCGAGGGCACTGAAGCTTTCTTT	CASSLGAEGTEAFF
TRBV7-8	TRBJ2-6	-	-	18	TGTGCCAGCAGCTTACAGGGGCTGTCTATCTCTGGGGCCAACGTCCTGACTTTC	CASSLQGLSISGANVLTF
TRBV6-5	TRBJ1-4	-	TRBD1	15	TGTGCCAGCGGATCCGGGACAGGGGGCGGCGAAAAACTGTTTTTT	CASGSGTGGGEKLFF
TRBV27	TRBJ1-3	few	-	17	TGTGCCAGCAGTACCCCGGTAGTGGTAGTAACTGGAAACACCATATATTTT	CASSTPVVVVTGNTIYF
TRBV3-1/TRBV3-2	TRBJ1-2	-	-	15	TGTGCCAGCAGCCAAGGATCGGGCGGGAACTATGGCTACACCTTC	CASSQGSGGNYGYTF
TRBV4-2	TRBJ1-2	-	-	13	TGTGCCAGCAGCCAAGGGGAGTGGAGGGGCTACACCTTC	CASSQGEWRGYTF
TRBV3-1/TRBV3-2	TRBJ2-1	-	TRBD1	12	TGTGCCAGCAGTCACAGGGGGAATGAGCAGTTCTTC	CASSHRGNEQFF
TRBV3-1/TRBV3-2	TRBJ2-2	-	TRBD2	17	TGTGCCAGCAGCCAAACCCTAGCGGGGGGGTTTTACGGGGAGCTGTTTTTT	CASSQTLAGGFYGELFF
TRBV19	TRBJ1-6	-	-	15	TGTGCCAGTAGGCTCGACAGGTTCGATAATTCACCCCTCCACTTT	CASRLDRFDNSPLHF
TRBV3-1/TRBV3-2	TRBJ2-5	once	TRBD2	21	TGTGCCAGCAGCCAAGAGGGGGAGCGGGGGGGCCGAGATGCCGCGCAAGAGACCCAGTACTTC	CASSQEGERGGRDAAQETQYF
TRBV27	TRBJ2-1	-	-	15	TGTGCCAGCAGTCGGAAGGGGGCGGGGTACAATGAGCAGTTCTTC	CASSRKGAGYNEQFF
TRBV7-9	TRBJ1-1	-	-	13	TGTGCCAGCAGCTTAGTTTCCGACACTGAAGCTTTCTTT	CASSLVSDTEAFF
TRBV5-1	TRBJ1-2	few	-	15	TGCGCCAGCAGCTTGGATCCCGGTTTGAACTATGGCTACACCTTC	CASSLDPGLNYGYTF
TRBV30	TRBJ2-3	-	TRBD2	13	TGTGCCGTTAAACGGGGGGGCCGGGATACGCAGTATTTT	CAVKRGGRDTQYF
TRBV27	TRBJ1-2	-	TRBD1	17	TGTGCCAGCAGTTCCGACGTCCCGGGACAGGCTAACTATGGCTACACCTTC	CASSSDVPGQANYGYTF
TRBV6-6	TRBJ2-1	-	-	15	TGTGCCAGCAGTACGACAGGAGATTTCTACAATGAGCAGTTCTTC	CASSTTGDFYNEQFF
TRBV29-1	TRBJ1-2	-	-	13	TGCAGCGTTGAGCGGGAACTGAACTATGGCTACACCTTC	CSVERELNYGYTF
TRBV21-1	TRBJ2-7	-	-	15	TGTGCCAGCAGCAAAGCGCGGGACAGGTCCTACGAGCAGTACTTC	CASSKARDRSYEQYF
TRBV2	TRBJ1-1	-	TRBD1	13	TGTGCCACCATGAAAGACAGGGACACTGAAGCTTTCTTT	CATMKDRDTEAFF
TRBV7-9	TRBJ2-5	-	-	13	TGTGCCAGCAGCCTAGTGCGTACGGAGACCCAGTACTTC	CASSLVRTETQYF
TRBV9	TRBJ1-1	-	TRBD1	15	TGTGCCAGCAGCGCCAGGGGACAGACGAACACTGAAGCTTTCTTT	CASSARGQTNTEAFF
TRBV27	TRBJ2-2	-	TRBD2	17	TGTGCCAGCAGTTTGAGAGCTAGGACGGGGGGGACCGGGGAGCTGTTTTTT	CASSLRARTGGTGELFF
TRBV10-3	TRBJ1-5	-	-	17	TGTGCCATCAGTGAGTCTCCTCGGGAGGATGTAAATCAGCCCCAGCATTTT	CAISESPREDVNQPQHF
TRBV10-3	TRBJ1-4	-	-	15	TGTGCCATCAGTGAGTCGTATGCAACTAATGAAAAACTGTTTTTT	CAISESYATNEKLFF
TRBV24-1	TRBJ1-5	-	TRBD1	16	TGTGCCACCAGTGAAACAGGGGGCGAAGGCAATCAGCCCCAGCATTTT	CATSETGGEGNQPQHF
TRBV2	TRBJ1-5	-	-	13	TGTGCCAGCAGCCCGGACAGAAATCAGCCCCAGCATTTT	CASSPDRNQPQHF
TRBV5-1	TRBJ2-1	-	TRBD1	16	TGCGCCAGCAGCGGACAACCGGGACAGGGGAATTCGGTGCAGTTCTTC	CASSGQPGQGNSVQFF
TRBV2	TRBJ1-2	-	-	14	TGTGCCAGCAGTGAGCGGGGGTCCTCCTATGGCTACACCTTC	CASSERGSSYGYTF
TRBV12-5	TRBJ1-6	-	-	17	TGTGCTAGTGGTTTGGTACTCTCTAGGACAGCTAATTCACCCCTCCACTTT	CASGLVLSRTANSPLHF
TRBV7-8	TRBJ1-2	-	-	15	TGTGCCAGCAGCCTCCTACCGGGGTCGAACTATGGCTACACCTTC	CASSLLPGSNYGYTF
TRBV30	TRBJ1-5	-	-	13	TGTGCCTGGAGTACTCAGGGTGATCAGCCCCAGCATTTT	CAWSTQGDQPQHF
TRBV6-5	TRBJ1-1	-	TRBD1	13	TGTGCCAGCAGCCGAGGACAGGGCGGTGAAGCTTTCTTT	CASSRGQGGEAFF
TRBV29-1	TRBJ2-7	-	-	14	TGCAGCGCCGAACTTCGGGACGGGAGCTTTGAGCAGTACTTC	CSAELRDGSFEQYF
TRBV4-1	TRBJ2-1	-	TRBD1	16	TGCGCCAGCAGCCTACACGGGACAGCCCTAGTGGGTGAGCAGTTCTTC	CASSLHGTALVGEQFF
TRBV15	TRBJ1-1	-	-	15	TGTGCCACCAGCAGAGATAGCGGGGTATACACTGAAGCTTTCTTT	CATSRDSGVYTEAFF
TRBV2	TRBJ2-7	-	-	12	TGTGCCAGCAGTCGAGCGTCCTACGAGCAGTACTTC	CASSRASYEQYF
TRBV10-3	TRBJ1-2	-	TRBD1	14	TGTGCCATCAGTCTAGCGACAGGGGCGTATGGCTACACCTTC	CAISLATGAYGYTF
TRBV5-8	TRBJ2-3	-	-	15	TGTGCCAGCAGTCCCAGGGGTACGGAAACAGATACGCAGTATTTT	CASSPRGTETDTQYF
TRBV12-3/TRBV12-4	TRBJ1-1	-	TRBD1	13	TGTGCCAGCAGTCCCCGACAGGGAATCGAAGCTTTCTTT	CASSPRQGIEAFF
TRBV9	TRBJ2-2	-	TRBD1	14	TGTGCCAGCAGCGGGGGACAGGCCACCGGGGAGCTGTTTTTT	CASSGGQATGELFF
TRBV6-5	TRBJ2-7	once	-	13	TGTGCCAGCAATGGGAGCCCTTACGACGAGCAGTACTTC	CASNGSPYDEQYF
TRBV9	TRBJ1-6	-	-	14	TGTGCCAGCAGCTTCCGGGACAACAATTCACCCCTCCACTTT	CASSFRDNNSPLHF
TRBV4-1	TRBJ1-5	-	-	17	TGCGCCAGCAGCGTGTCCGCATCGACAGCAGAGAATCAGCCCCAGCATTTT	CASSVSASTAENQPQHF
TRBV6-5	TRBJ2-5	-	TRBD1	15	TGTGCCAGCGGTCTGTCGGGACAGGGGGCGAAGACCCAGTACTTC	CASGLSGQGAKTQYF
TRBV7-9	TRBJ2-7	-	-	13	TGTGCCAGCAGCCAGGGGGGCCTGTACGAGCAGTACTTC	CASSQGGLYEQYF
TRBV11-2	TRBJ2-4	-	-	15	TGTGCCAGCAGCTTACTTACAGGGCTTTCGGACATTCAGTACTTC	CASSLLTGLSDIQYF
TRBV10-2	TRBJ2-1	-	-	15	TGCGCCAGCAGTTCAGGGCTTAGCTCCTACAATGAGCAGTTCTTC	CASSSGLSSYNEQFF
TRBV5-1	TRBJ2-5	once	TRBD1	14	TGCGCCAGCAGACCAGGGGGTTTCCAAGAGACCCAGTACTTC	CASRPGGFQETQYF
TRBV7-3	TRBJ1-4	once	-	13	TGTGCCAGCAGCCGTATGGAGGGTGAAAAACTGTTTTTT	CASSRMEGEKLFF
TRBV11-3	TRBJ1-1	-	-	13	TGTGCCAGCAGCTTGGGCCTTGGAACTGAAGCTTTCTTT	CASSLGLGTEAFF
TRBV7-9	TRBJ1-1	-	TRBD1	15	TGTGCCAGCAGCTCGGACAGGGGGCTGAACACTGAAGCTTTCTTT	CASSSDRGLNTEAFF
TRBV7-9	TRBJ2-1	-	TRBD1	16	TGTGCCAGCAGCTCGAGGGGGCAGAGCTCCTACAATGAGCAGTTCTTC	CASSSRGQSSYNEQFF
TRBV10-1	TRBJ2-1	-	TRBD2	14	TGCGCCAGCTCGACTAGCGGGCCGTCCAATGAGCAGTTCTTC	CASSTSGPSNEQFF
TRBV4-1	TRBJ2-7	-	TRBD1	14	TGCGCCAGCAGCCCAGAGGACAGGGCTGGAGAGCAGTACTTC	CASSPEDRAGEQYF
TRBV6-4	TRBJ2-2	-	-	14	TGTGCCAGCAGTGAAGGAGGGTTGCCCGGGGAGCTGTTTTTT	CASSEGGLPGELFF
TRBV5-4	TRBJ1-4	-	-	14	TGTGCCAGCAGCTTGTTCAGTATTAATGAAAAACTGTTTTTT	CASSLFSINEKLFF